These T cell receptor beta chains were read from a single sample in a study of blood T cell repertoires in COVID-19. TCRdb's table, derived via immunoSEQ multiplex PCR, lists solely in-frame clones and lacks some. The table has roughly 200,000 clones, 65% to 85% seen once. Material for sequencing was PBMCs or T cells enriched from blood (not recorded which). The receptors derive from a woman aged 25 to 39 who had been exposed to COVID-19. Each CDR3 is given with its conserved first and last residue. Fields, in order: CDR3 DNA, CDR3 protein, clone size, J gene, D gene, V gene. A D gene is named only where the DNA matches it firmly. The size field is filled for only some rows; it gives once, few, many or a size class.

DNA: TGTGCCAGCAAATTCACTAGCGACGAGCAGTTCTTC; CDR3: CASKFTSDEQFF; size: .; J: TRBJ2-1; D: TRBD2; V: TRBV2
DNA: TGTGCCAGCACGGGGGGCACGGGACTAGATCGTGAGCAGTTCTTC; CDR3: CASTGGTGLDREQFF; size: once; J: TRBJ2-1; D: TRBD2; V: TRBV27
DNA: TGTGCCAGCAGCCTAGATGGACTACCCTACGAGCAGTACTTC; CDR3: CASSLDGLPYEQYF; size: few; J: TRBJ2-7; D: .; V: TRBV5-4
DNA: TGTGCCAGCTCACCACTTACAGGGCGCTCTGGAAACACCATATATTTT; CDR3: CASSPLTGRSGNTIYF; size: few; J: TRBJ1-3; D: .; V: TRBV18
DNA: TGTGCCAGCAGCTTAGTAGTGTGGGGGCGGACTGAAGCTTTCTTT; CDR3: CASSLVVWGRTEAFF; size: few; J: TRBJ1-1; D: .; V: TRBV11-2
DNA: TGTGCCAGCAGCGCTTTCGGGGGAGATTCACCCCTCCACTTT; CDR3: CASSAFGGDSPLHF; size: .; J: TRBJ1-6; D: .; V: TRBV7-9
DNA: TGTGCCAGCAGCTTAAATCCAGGGAACACTGAAGCTTTCTTT; CDR3: CASSLNPGNTEAFF; size: .; J: TRBJ1-1; D: .; V: TRBV7-3
DNA: TGCGCCAGCAGTGAATGGCCTAGCGGGGTTGGCGAGCAGTACTTC; CDR3: CASSEWPSGVGEQYF; size: .; J: TRBJ2-7; D: TRBD2; V: TRBV10-1
DNA: TGTGCCAGCAGCTTTAGCGGGGGGGCCTCGGACGGGGAGCTGTTTTTT; CDR3: CASSFSGGASDGELFF; size: .; J: TRBJ2-2; D: TRBD2; V: TRBV7-6
DNA: TGTGCCAGCAGCCCTAGGACAGGGGGGAACTATGGCTACACCTTC; CDR3: CASSPRTGGNYGYTF; size: .; J: TRBJ1-2; D: TRBD1; V: TRBV7-8
DNA: TGTGCCAGCAGAACCGGGACAGGGGTCGTTGAAGCTTTCTTT; CDR3: CASRTGTGVVEAFF; size: .; J: TRBJ1-1; D: TRBD1; V: TRBV7-9
DNA: TGTGCCAGCAGTTTATCGGGACAGGCGGCTCGGAATTCACCCCTCCACTTT; CDR3: CASSLSGQAARNSPLHF; size: .; J: TRBJ1-6; D: TRBD1; V: TRBV27
DNA: TGCGCCAGCAGCTTGGGAGCGGGTGGCGACACTGAAGCTTTCTTT; CDR3: CASSLGAGGDTEAFF; size: once; J: TRBJ1-1; D: .; V: TRBV5-1
DNA: TGCGCCAGCAGCCAAGAGTTGGGCGAAAACTATGGCTACACCTTC; CDR3: CASSQELGENYGYTF; size: few; J: TRBJ1-2; D: .; V: TRBV4-3
DNA: TGTGCCAGCCGCGACGGGGGACGTGGGAATGAGCAGTTCTTC; CDR3: CASRDGGRGNEQFF; size: .; J: TRBJ2-1; D: .; V: TRBV3-1/TRBV3-2
DNA: TGTGCCAGCAGTTTAAACAGCGGACAGCCCCAGCATTTT; CDR3: CASSLNSGQPQHF; size: .; J: TRBJ1-5; D: .; V: TRBV12-3/TRBV12-4
DNA: TGTGCCAGCAGCGTCTTGGGACTAGCGGGGGGGAACAATGAGCAGTTCTTC; CDR3: CASSVLGLAGGNNEQFF; size: .; J: TRBJ2-1; D: TRBD2; V: TRBV27
DNA: TGTGCCAGCAGTTACTCATCTGGGACTAGCGGGGGACAAGGGGAGCTGTTTTTT; CDR3: CASSYSSGTSGGQGELFF; size: .; J: TRBJ2-2; D: TRBD2; V: TRBV6-2/TRBV6-3
DNA: TGTGCCAGCAGCTTCCTGAGGGATCAGCCCCAGCATTTT; CDR3: CASSFLRDQPQHF; size: .; J: TRBJ1-5; D: .; V: TRBV5-5
DNA: TGTGCCAGCAGTTTCCGGGACAGGGCCCGCGAGCAGTACTTC; CDR3: CASSFRDRAREQYF; size: .; J: TRBJ2-7; D: TRBD1; V: TRBV6-2/TRBV6-3